This TCR beta chain is from a study of post-analysis software for immune sequencing data (dated by TCRdb to the mid-2010s). A note on the overall study: Recorded disease courses included relapsing-remitting, secondary progressive and progressive-relapsing multiple sclerosis, with some patients lacking subtype annotation. The patient repertoires were compared against approximately ten previously published healthy control repertoires obtained from donors aged roughly 6 to 25 years. A subset of samples was prepared in parallel using single-end sample barcoding, then pooled and co-amplified after Illumina adapter ligation.

The library was produced with PCR. For sequencing, an Illumina HiSeq 2500 was employed. To reduce PCR and sequencing biases, unique molecular identifiers were incorporated into the TCR beta cDNA libraries. About 500,000 cDNA molecules were obtained per 1 to 10 million input T cells, so each molecule approximated one T cell. The patient libraries were prepared and sequenced using the same protocol as the earlier healthy control dataset. Within a given batch, samples were prepared together, multiplexed and sequenced on the same HiSeq lane. On the study's bioinformatics: MIGEC was used to process the raw barcoded reads, and molecular identifier groups with only a single read were discarded before consensus assembly and CDR3 extraction. VDJtools was used for post-analysis of the clonotype tables, and diversity was normalized by down-sampling every dataset to the size of the smallest sample. In repertoire overlap clustering, CDR3 amino acid sequences, but not nucleotide sequences, were matched to correct batch-related cross-sample contamination. The public reads were reprocessed in TCRdb via fastp at Q25 and MiXCR, keeping in-frame beta chains. CDR3 protein sequences are deduplicated, and each keeps its most common genes and DNA. TCRdb's processing, not the authors' own work, is the source of the V and J calls. The sample table records hundreds of thousands of distinct CDR3 sequences; approximately 57% of these occur just once. The ten largest clones take up approximately 4.5% of the sample.

V is clipped by 6 bases and J by 2 bases, and the sequence between their germline boundaries is 8 bases long. The CDR3 numbers 12 residues from cysteine through phenylalanine. Only CDR3 DNA is held: 36 bases, read in frame from base 1. Per the germline V gene, KGHSH is the CDR1 and LQKENI is the CDR2. This clonotype has more than one count but fewer than ten. The specificity of this receptor is unknown. Qualities for individual bases were not recorded, and no much larger clone is one base off. Summary of the overall study and its limitations: Normalized Chao1 diversity was significantly lower in multiple sclerosis patients than controls, suggesting substantial peripheral T-cell clonal expansion. Direct clustering with F measure revealed strong co-clustering of samples prepared in the same batch, which led to a batch-effect correction. The control group was slightly older than the multiple sclerosis patient group. Patients showed significantly higher frequencies than controls for five TRBV segments, among them TRBV5-6, TRBV5-1 and TRBV20-1.

TCR beta repertoires were profiled from peripheral blood of approximately 13 young patients with multiple sclerosis to demonstrate the VDJtools post-analysis software. The multiple sclerosis patients were children and adolescents ranging in age from about 6 to 16 years. This clonotype was obtained from a girl aged 10 to 17 with multiple sclerosis. The rearrangement combines TRBV18 with TRBJ2-7, with the D gene too uncertain to name. The source material was blood. The CDR3 has the sequence CASSEGPYEQYF. The base sequence is TGTGCCAGCTCCGAAGGCCCCTACGAGCAGTACTTC.